These 19 T cell receptor beta chains came from one sample sequenced in a study of blood T cell repertoires in COVID-19. Clones were sequenced by immunoSEQ multiplex PCR, and TCRdb holds only the in-frame ones, with some missing. Found here are around 30,000 clones, about 74% of them singletons; the top ten hold roughly 17%. The sequenced sample consisted of peripheral blood. These receptors were collected from a human donor in a cohort sampled during active COVID-19.

The sample holds many counts of this clone. The rearrangement links TRBV5-1 to TRBJ2-6, with 11 positions matching TRBD2. Germline CDR1 is SGHRS and CDR2 is YFSETQ. V was clipped by 4 bases and J by 0 bases; unmatched bases: 6. The CDR3 has 18 amino acids. The CDR3 is CASSQLAGASSGANVLTF. As DNA, the CDR3 is TGCGCCAGCAGCCAACTAGCGGGGGCGAGCTCTGGGGCCAACGTCCTGACTTTC.

The CDR3 loop is CASKTGTYGYTF. Written as DNA, the CDR3 is TGTGCCAGCAAGACAGGGACCTATGGCTACACCTTC. V gene TRBV6-5 combines with J gene TRBJ1-2; the match to TRBD1 covers 7 bases. V was pared by 7 bases and J by 4 bases, with 3 bases of the junction left unmatched. The CDR3 has 12 amino acids. CDR1 MNHEY and CDR2 SVGAGI come from the germline V gene.

The rearrangement uses TRBV6-2 or TRBV6-3 and TRBJ2-2; D possibly corresponds to TRBD2 (6 bases). The ends were cut back, 0 bases at V and 6 bases at J, with 14 bases in the middle. Germline assignment: CDR1 MNHEY and CDR2 SVGEGT. The CDR3 is 16 amino acids. The CDR3: CASSYSSPGGAGELFF. The CDR3 DNA follows: TGTGCCAGCAGTTACTCGAGCCCAGGAGGGGCCGGGGAGCTGTTTTTT.

J is TRBJ1-1 and V is TRBV29-1; tentatively, D is TRBD1 (5 bases). Germline V gene sequence: CDR1 SQVTM, CDR2 ANQGSEA. V shed 8 bases and J shed 8 bases, with 18 bases lying between them. CDR3 length: 12 residues. This CDR3 reads CSTFSGADEAFF. CDR3 sequence (DNA): TGCAGCACCTTCAGCGGGGCGGACGAAGCTTTCTTT.

V usage is TRBV7-2 and J usage is TRBJ1-4, with D perhaps matching TRBD1 (5 bases). The length of the CDR3 is 14 residues. Germline CDR1 reads SGHTA; CDR2 reads FQGNSA. V was clipped by 5 bases and J by 8 bases, with 15 bases between them. The CDR3 spells CASSPGLGGEKLFF. CDR3 nucleotides: TGTGCCAGCAGCCCGGGACTGGGAGGGGAAAAACTGTTTTTT.

This clone was counted only a few times. The chain couples TRBV6-5 to TRBJ2-1; D ambiguous. The CDR3 contains 13 residues. V dropped 5 bases and J dropped 6 bases, with 11 bases sitting between them. Germline V gene data show CDR1 as MNHEY and CDR2 as SVGAGI. CDR3 DNA sequence: TGTGCCAGCAGTACTCCCCCCGTCAATGAGCAGTTCTTC. It encodes CASSTPPVNEQFF.

V and J are TRBV30 and TRBJ1-4; 7 bases align to TRBD1. Germline V gene sequence: CDR1 GTSNPN, CDR2 SVGIG (reference sequence). V trimming: 4 bases; J trimming: 8 bases; junction bases outside the gene matches: 7. The CDR3 runs to 13 residues. CDR3 loop: CAWNAQGREKLFF. Here the CDR3 DNA reads TGTGCCTGGAATGCACAGGGGCGCGAAAAACTGTTTTTT.

The V call is TRBV30, the J call TRBJ2-5; 14 nucleotides align to TRBD2. This CDR3 has 18 residues. With V trimmed by 4 bases and J by 1 base, 11 bases remained unmatched. Germline V CDR1 and CDR2: GTSNPN, SVGIG (reference sequence). DNA of the CDR3: TGTGCCTGGACTGCCGGGACTAGCGGGAGAGGAAGCCAAGAGACCCAGTACTTC. Residues: CAWTAGTSGRGSQETQYF.

The chain links TRBV25-1 to TRBJ1-2; a weak D match, TRBD1 (6 bases). The CDR3 consists of 14 residues. Trimming took 3 bases from V and 8 from J, leaving 16 bases between them. Germline V gene sequence: CDR1 MGHDK, CDR2 SYGVNS. CDR3: CASSDHTGLPGYTF. CDR3 bases: TGTGCCAGCAGTGATCATACAGGGCTCCCCGGCTACACCTTC.

This clone has just a few counts. The chain couples TRBV5-5 to TRBJ1-1; TRBD1 aligns across 11 bases. This CDR3 region has 15 residues. V was pared by 4 bases and J by 5 bases, with 7 bases of the junction left unmatched. Germline CDR1 reads SGHKS; CDR2 reads YYEKEE (reference sequence). The CDR3: CASSHRTGGGTEAFF. CDR3 coding DNA: TGTGCCAGCAGCCACAGGACAGGGGGCGGAACTGAAGCTTTCTTT. Full variable domain (outside the CDR3, taken from reference TRBV5-5 and TRBJ1-1): DAGVTQSPTHLIKTRGQQVTLRCSPISGHKSVSWYQQVLGQGPQFIFQYYEKEERGRGNFPDRFSARQFPNYSSELNVNALLLGDSALYLCASSHRTGGGTEAFFGQGTRLTVV.

The chain recombines TRBV4-3 with TRBJ2-4; D unclear. Trimming pared 1 base from V and 1 base from J, leaving 8 bases between. From germline, CDR1 is LGHNA and CDR2 YSLEER. The length of the CDR3 is 15 residues. CDR3 sequence: CASSQVRQAKNIQYF. CDR3 coding DNA: TGCGCCAGCAGCCAAGTACGCCAGGCCAAAAACATTCAGTACTTC.

The chain links TRBV5-5 to TRBJ2-7; D ambiguous. V shed 7 bases and J shed 2 bases, with 10 bases lying between them. The CDR3 is 12 residues long. Germline V lookup: CDR1 SGHKS, CDR2 YYEKEE (reference sequence). The CDR3 DNA reads TGTGCCAGCTGGGCCCGACCCTACGAGCAGTACTTC. Residues: CASWARPYEQYF.

V gene TRBV2 combines with J gene TRBJ2-5, with 9 bases fitting TRBD2. Germline loops: CDR1 SNHLY, CDR2 FYNNEI. The CDR3 has 15 residues. Trimming at V came to 2 bases and at J to 4 bases, leaving 5 bases not matched to a gene. CDR3 DNA sequence: TGTGCCAGCAGTGAAAGGGGCGGGAGGGGAGAGACCCAGTACTTC. Translating it yields CASSERGGRGETQYF.

The chain couples TRBV5-1 to TRBJ2-7; TRBD2 matches 11 bases. J lost 3 bases, V lost 3 bases, and 2 bases had no gene match. The CDR3 totals 14 residues. Germline CDR1 and CDR2: SGHRS and YFSETQ. The CDR3 reads CASSSSGGLYEQYF. DNA for the CDR3: TGCGCCAGCAGCTCTAGCGGGGGGCTCTACGAGCAGTACTTC.

V is TRBV28 and J is TRBJ2-4; perhaps TRBD2 as D (5 bases). Trimming removed 8 bases at V and 0 bases at J, with 5 bases between. In germline, CDR1 is MDHEN, CDR2 SYDVKM. There are 12 residues in the CDR3. The CDR3 loop reads CASGLAKNIQYF. For the CDR3, the DNA is TGTGCCAGCGGACTAGCCAAAAACATTCAGTACTTC.

The chain is built from TRBV6-2 or TRBV6-3 and TRBJ1-5; 8 bases line up with TRBD1. CDR1 is MNHEY and CDR2 is SVGEGT in the germline V gene. The CDR3 is 15 amino acids. The V gene end was trimmed by 2 bases and the J gene end by 6 bases; junction bases not matched to a gene: 6. The CDR3 region is CASSYGTGGSQPQHF. CDR3 nucleotide sequence: TGTGCCAGCAGTTACGGGACAGGTGGCAGTCAGCCCCAGCATTTT.

CDR3 in amino acids: CAWADRELYGYTF. The CDR3 nucleotides read TGTGCCTGGGCGGACAGGGAACTCTATGGCTACACCTTC. This chain joins TRBV30 and TRBJ1-2, with 8 bases fitting TRBD1. The CDR3 loop spans 13 amino acids. After removal of 5 bases from V and 4 bases from J, the junction contained 6 bases not matched to a gene. Germline V gene data show CDR1 as GTSNPN and CDR2 as SVGIG (reference sequence).

This chain links TRBV30 with TRBJ2-1; 11 bases match TRBD2. From germline, CDR1 is GTSNPN and CDR2 SVGIG (reference sequence). The trim removed 1 base at V and 9 bases at J, leaving 11 bases unmatched. The CDR3 sequence is 16 residues long. The DNA for the CDR3 is TGTGCCTGGAGTGGACTAGCGGGATGGGGTATAGGTGAGCAGTTCTTC. The encoded protein is CAWSGLAGWGIGEQFF.

The chain carries TRBV28 and TRBJ2-5; perhaps TRBD1 as D (5 bases). The CDR3 is made up of 14 amino acids. Germline CDR1 reads MDHEN; CDR2 reads SYDVKM. Trimming stripped 2 bases from V and 5 bases from J, with 12 bases between. CDR3 in DNA: TGTGCCAGCAGTTTAAATTCAGGGATCGAGACCCAGTACTTC. Protein: CASSLNSGIETQYF.